This T cell receptor (beta chain) was obtained from a study of blood T cell repertoires in COVID-19. Study-wide context: Nucleic acid was either cDNA or gDNA, and it came from T cells, B-cell-depleted T cells, or PBMCs.

The CDR3 has 16 amino acids. V dropped 2 bases and J dropped 5 bases, with 18 bases sitting between them. The germline gives CDR1 MNHEY, CDR2 SVGEGT. In the authors' methods: Reference gene primers were amplified, and this amplification served to estimate nucleated cell counts. Measured with immunoSEQ multiplex PCR; TCRdb has only the in-frame clones, and not every one. V and J calls and clone size are as listed in that table; D and trimming were resolved from the DNA. The sample holds a few hundred thousand clones, 85% to 90% seen once. The chain joins TRBV6-2 or TRBV6-3 to TRBJ1-1; D is unresolved. This clonotype originated in a man aged 30 to 39 who had recovered from COVID-19. The sample comprised PBMCs or T cells enriched from blood (not recorded which). CDR3 DNA: TGTGCCAGCAGTTACGGTTTCGGGGAAAGAGGGACTGAAGCTTTCTTT. Its protein product is CASSYGFGERGTEAFF.